A selection of T cell receptor beta chains follows, all from one sample in a study of blood T cell repertoires in COVID-19. Sequencing was performed with immunoSEQ multiplex PCR; in TCRdb, only in-frame clones are kept and a portion is missing. The sample lists 70,000 to 100,000 clones, about 88% occurring once. The sequencing input was peripheral blood. These receptors were taken from a man older than 75 with active or convalescent COVID-19. Each CDR3 is given with its conserved first and last residue. A D gene is named only where the DNA matches it firmly. Part of the rows lack a size; the others show once, few, many or a class for expanded clones.

>TRBD2|TRBV7-9|TRBJ2-1|NA
CASSLLRLAGLNYNEQFF
TGTGCCAGCAGCTTACTAAGGCTAGCGGGGTTAAACTACAATGAGCAGTTCTTC
>NA|TRBV7-9|TRBJ2-5|NA
CASSFIGAEETQYF
TGTGCCAGCAGCTTCATTGGGGCAGAAGAGACCCAGTACTTC
>TRBD1|TRBV5-4|TRBJ1-1|NA
CASSPRQGSNTEAFF
TGTGCCAGCAGCCCGCGACAGGGTTCGAACACTGAAGCTTTCTTT
>TRBD2|TRBV5-1|TRBJ2-7|NA
CASSSGLAEGEQYF
TGCGCCAGCAGCTCGGGACTAGCGGAGGGGGAGCAGTACTTC
>TRBD2|TRBV14|TRBJ2-1|NA
CASSPGTSGSYNEQFF
TGTGCCAGCAGCCCCGGGACTAGCGGGAGCTATAATGAGCAGTTCTTC
>TRBD1|TRBV4-1|TRBJ2-1|NA
CASSRPSGTGPYNEQFF
TGCGCCAGCAGCCGACCAAGTGGGACAGGGCCCTACAATGAGCAGTTCTTC
>NA|TRBV29-1|TRBJ1-5|NA
CSAVPRRMANQPQHF
TGCAGCGCCGTGCCCCGTCGTATGGCCAATCAGCCCCAGCATTTT
>NA|TRBV6-2/TRBV6-3|TRBJ1-5|NA
CASSYPRGVGNQPQHF
TGTGCCAGCAGTTACCCGCGGGGGGTCGGCAATCAGCCCCAGCATTTT
>NA|TRBV28|TRBJ2-7|NA
CASSPPFGNGRGEQYF
TGTGCCAGCAGCCCCCCGTTCGGGAACGGCCGGGGCGAGCAGTACTTC
>NA|TRBV5-1|TRBJ1-1|NA
CASGRENTEAFF
TGCGCCAGCGGCAGGGAAAACACTGAAGCTTTCTTT
>NA|TRBV28|TRBJ1-1|once
CASINRDLPEAFF
TGTGCCAGCATTAACAGGGACCTACCCGAAGCTTTCTTT
>NA|TRBV7-9|TRBJ1-3|NA
CASSLTQGAASGNTIYF
TGTGCCAGCAGCTTAACCCAGGGCGCAGCCTCTGGAAACACCATATATTTT
>NA|TRBV6-6|TRBJ2-1|NA
CASSTSGFSYNEQFF
TGTGCCAGCAGTACGAGCGGATTCTCCTACAATGAGCAGTTCTTC
>TRBD2|TRBV9|TRBJ2-1|few
CASSVVAGAYNEQFF
TGTGCCAGCAGCGTAGTAGCGGGAGCCTACAATGAGCAGTTCTTC
>TRBD2|TRBV18|TRBJ2-3|NA
CASSPLAGLSTDTQYF
TGTGCCAGCTCACCCCTAGCGGGGCTTAGCACAGATACGCAGTATTTT
>TRBD1|TRBV18|TRBJ2-2|NA
CASSPQGAHTGELFF
TGTGCCAGCTCACCACAGGGGGCGCACACCGGGGAGCTGTTTTTT
>NA|TRBV6-1|TRBJ2-7|NA
CASSELGRTYEQYF
TGTGCCAGCAGTGAACTTGGGAGAACCTACGAGCAGTACTTC
>NA|TRBV5-1|TRBJ1-3|NA
CASSLDRGNTIYF
TGCGCCAGCAGCTTGGACAGGGGAAACACCATATATTTT
>NA|TRBV3-1/TRBV3-2|TRBJ2-5|NA
CASSLASASAETQYF
TGTGCCAGCAGCCTCGCCTCTGCTAGCGCAGAGACCCAGTACTTC
>TRBD1|TRBV5-4|TRBJ1-1|NA
CASSLDRGLTEAFF
TGTGCCAGCAGCCTTGACAGGGGATTAACTGAAGCTTTCTTT
>NA|TRBV24-1|TRBJ2-1|NA
CATKKGGIDEQFF
TGTGCCACCAAAAAGGGGGGGATCGATGAGCAGTTCTTC
>TRBD1|TRBV11-3|TRBJ2-7|few
CASSPGQGGLEQYF
TGTGCCAGCAGCCCCGGACAGGGAGGTCTCGAGCAGTACTTC
>NA|TRBV5-1|TRBJ2-2|NA
CASSLNSGLTGELFF
TGCGCCAGCAGCTTGAATTCAGGGTTGACCGGGGAGCTGTTTTTT
>NA|TRBV5-6|TRBJ1-5|NA
CASSLYGSQPQHF
TGTGCCAGCAGCTTGTACGGGTCCCAGCCCCAGCATTTT
>NA|TRBV19|TRBJ1-1|NA
CASRGRGYTEAFF
TGTGCCAGTAGAGGCAGGGGTTACACTGAAGCTTTCTTT
>NA|TRBV7-2|TRBJ1-2|NA
CASSLVSGQIANYGYTF
TGTGCCAGCAGCTTAGTTTCAGGACAGATAGCTAACTATGGCTACACCTTC
>NA|TRBV19|TRBJ2-5|NA
CASSNPGQQETQYF
TGTGCCAGTAGTAACCCAGGGCAACAAGAGACCCAGTACTTC
>NA|TRBV9|TRBJ2-7|NA
CASSVAREFSYEQYF
TGTGCCAGCAGCGTCGCAAGGGAGTTTTCCTACGAGCAGTACTTC
>TRBD1|TRBV15|TRBJ1-6|NA
CATSRYDRASPLHF
TGTGCCACCAGCAGATACGACAGGGCATCACCCCTCCACTTT
>TRBD1|TRBV2|TRBJ2-3|NA
CASSYEGQGRQYF
TGTGCCAGCAGTTATGAGGGACAGGGACGGCAGTATTTT
>TRBD1|TRBV19|TRBJ2-1|NA
CASRTGNYNEQFF
TGTGCCAGTAGGACAGGGAACTACAATGAGCAGTTCTTC
>TRBD2|TRBV3-1/TRBV3-2|TRBJ2-1|once
CASSRPTSVSYNEQFF
TGTGCCAGCAGCCGCCCGACTAGCGTTTCCTACAATGAGCAGTTCTTC
>NA|TRBV5-1|TRBJ2-1|few
CASSEDIRQFF
TGCGCCAGCAGCGAGGACATCCGGCAGTTCTTC
>TRBD2|TRBV9|TRBJ2-1|NA
CASSVGGSLSYNEQFF
TGTGCCAGCAGCGTAGGCGGGAGCCTTTCCTACAATGAGCAGTTCTTC
>NA|TRBV6-5|TRBJ1-5|once
CASSYDRDNQPQHF
TGTGCCAGCAGTTACGATCGAGACAATCAGCCCCAGCATTTT
>NA|TRBV18|TRBJ1-1|once
CASSPAGGGTEAFF
TGTGCCAGCTCACCAGCGGGCGGAGGCACTGAAGCTTTCTTT
>NA|TRBV28|TRBJ2-2|once
CASSTGFATGELFF
TGTGCCAGCAGTACGGGATTCGCCACCGGGGAGCTGTTTTTT
>NA|TRBV7-9|TRBJ2-3|few
CASSQAPKGSTDTQYF
TGTGCCAGCAGCCAAGCCCCTAAGGGGAGCACAGATACGCAGTATTTT
>TRBD2|TRBV9|TRBJ2-2|NA
CASSPQGLGVTGELFF
TGTGCCAGCAGCCCCCAAGGACTAGGGGTCACCGGGGAGCTGTTTTTT
>TRBD1|TRBV5-4|TRBJ2-7|few
CASSSGQGYEQYF
TGTGCCAGCAGCTCCGGACAGGGCTACGAGCAGTACTTC
>TRBD2|TRBV5-1|TRBJ2-7|NA
CASSLGSGSSYEQYF
TGCGCCAGCAGCTTGGGTAGCGGGAGCTCCTACGAGCAGTACTTC
>NA|TRBV7-3|TRBJ2-2|NA
CASSLTSRGTGELFF
TGTGCCAGCAGCTTAACGTCTAGGGGGACCGGGGAGCTGTTTTTT
>TRBD2|TRBV7-8|TRBJ2-1|NA
CATGREAGNEQFF
TGTGCCACGGGGCGGGAGGCAGGGAATGAGCAGTTCTTC
>NA|TRBV3-1/TRBV3-2|TRBJ2-5|few
CASSRNSRGETQYF
TGTGCCAGCAGCAGAAACTCCAGGGGAGAGACCCAGTACTTC
>NA|TRBV12-5|TRBJ2-2|NA
CASGLGSANTGELFF
TGTGCTAGTGGTTTGGGTAGCGCGAACACCGGGGAGCTGTTTTTT
>NA|TRBV19|TRBJ1-2|NA
CASSIVRANYGYTF
TGTGCCAGTAGTATTGTCAGGGCTAACTATGGCTACACCTTC
>TRBD1|TRBV7-8|TRBJ1-5|NA
CASSSPGGSNQPQHF
TGTGCCAGCAGCTCGCCAGGGGGAAGCAATCAGCCCCAGCATTTT